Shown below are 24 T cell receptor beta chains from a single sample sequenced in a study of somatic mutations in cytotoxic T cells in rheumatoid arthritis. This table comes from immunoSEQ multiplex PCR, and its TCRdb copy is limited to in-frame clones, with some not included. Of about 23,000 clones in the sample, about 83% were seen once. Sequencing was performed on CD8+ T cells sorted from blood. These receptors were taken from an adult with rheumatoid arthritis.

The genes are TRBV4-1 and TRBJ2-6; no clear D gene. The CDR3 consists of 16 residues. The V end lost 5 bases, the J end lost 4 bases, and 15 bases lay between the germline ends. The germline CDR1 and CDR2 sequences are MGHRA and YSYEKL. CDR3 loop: CASSYQGFSGANVLTF. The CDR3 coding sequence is TGCGCCAGCAGCTATCAAGGGTTCTCGGGGGCCAACGTCCTGACTTTC.

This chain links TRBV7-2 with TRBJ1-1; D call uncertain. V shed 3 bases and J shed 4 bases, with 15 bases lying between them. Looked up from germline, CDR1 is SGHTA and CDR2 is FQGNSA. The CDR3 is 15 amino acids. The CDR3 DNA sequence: TGTGCCAGCAGCTTTGCGAGGGTTGCGTCCACTGAAGCTTTCTTT. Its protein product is CASSFARVASTEAFF.

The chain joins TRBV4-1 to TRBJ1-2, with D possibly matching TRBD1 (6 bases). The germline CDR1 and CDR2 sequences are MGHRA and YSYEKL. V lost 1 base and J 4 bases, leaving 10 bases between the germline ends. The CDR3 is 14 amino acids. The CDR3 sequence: CASSQANRAYGYTF. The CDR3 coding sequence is TGCGCCAGCAGCCAAGCGAACAGGGCCTATGGCTACACCTTC.

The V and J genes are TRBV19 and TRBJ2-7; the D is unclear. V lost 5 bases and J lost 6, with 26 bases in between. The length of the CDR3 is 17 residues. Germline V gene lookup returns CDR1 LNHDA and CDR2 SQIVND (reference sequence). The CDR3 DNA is TGTGCCAGTAGTCCCGGAGTATCCCTTGGTCTAGGCGGCGAGCAGTACTTC. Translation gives CASSPGVSLGLGGEQYF.

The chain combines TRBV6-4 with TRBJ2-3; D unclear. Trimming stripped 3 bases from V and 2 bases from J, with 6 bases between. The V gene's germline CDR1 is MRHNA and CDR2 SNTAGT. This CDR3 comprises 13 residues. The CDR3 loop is CASSEGDTDTQYF. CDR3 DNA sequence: TGTGCCAGCAGTGAAGGCGACACAGATACGCAGTATTTT.

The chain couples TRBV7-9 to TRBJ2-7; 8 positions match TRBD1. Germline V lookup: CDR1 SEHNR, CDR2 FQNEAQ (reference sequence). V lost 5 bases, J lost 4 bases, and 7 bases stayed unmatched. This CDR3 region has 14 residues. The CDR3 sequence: CASSKQGAGYEQYF. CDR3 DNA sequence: TGTGCCAGCAGCAAGCAGGGGGCTGGGTACGAGCAGTACTTC.

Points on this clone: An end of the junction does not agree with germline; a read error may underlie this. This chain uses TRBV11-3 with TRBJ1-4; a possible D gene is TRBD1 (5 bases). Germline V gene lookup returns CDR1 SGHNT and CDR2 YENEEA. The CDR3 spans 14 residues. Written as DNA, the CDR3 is TGTGCCAGCAGGTTAGGACAAGCTAATGAAAAACTGTTTTTT. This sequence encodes CASRLGQANEKLFF. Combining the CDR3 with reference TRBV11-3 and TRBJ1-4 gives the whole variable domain EAGVVQSPRYKIIEKKQPVAFWCNPISGHNTLYWYLQNLGQGPELLIRYENEEAVDDSQLPKDRFSAERLKGVDSTLKIQPAELGDSAVYLCASRLGQANEKLFFGSGTQLSVL.

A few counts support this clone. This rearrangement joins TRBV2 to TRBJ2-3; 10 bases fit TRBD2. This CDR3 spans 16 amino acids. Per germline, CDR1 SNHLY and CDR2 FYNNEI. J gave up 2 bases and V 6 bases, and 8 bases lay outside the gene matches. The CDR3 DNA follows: TGTGCCAGCAGATCCGGGACTAGCGTCTACACAGATACGCAGTATTTT. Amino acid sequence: CASRSGTSVYTDTQYF.

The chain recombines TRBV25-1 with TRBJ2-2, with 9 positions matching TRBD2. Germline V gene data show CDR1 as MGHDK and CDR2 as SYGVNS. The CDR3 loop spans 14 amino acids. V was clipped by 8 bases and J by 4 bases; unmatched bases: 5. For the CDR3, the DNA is TGTGCCAGCTCGGGACTAGCTGGCACCGGGGAGCTGTTTTTT. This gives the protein CASSGLAGTGELFF. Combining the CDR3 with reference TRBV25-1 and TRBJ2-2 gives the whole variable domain EADIYQTPRYLVIGTGKKITLECSQTMGHDKMYWYQQDPGMELHLIHYSYGVNSTEKGDLSSESTVSRIRTEHFPLTLESARPSHTSQYLCASSGLAGTGELFFGEGSRLTVL.

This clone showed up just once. The CDR3 protein is CASSEGNEQYF. The DNA for the CDR3 is TGCGCCAGCAGTGAGGGGAACGAGCAGTACTTC. This rearrangement joins TRBV5-1 to TRBJ2-7; perhaps D is TRBD1 or TRBD2 (5 bases each). Per germline, CDR1 SGHRS and CDR2 YFSETQ. The ends were cut back, 5 bases at V and 5 bases at J, with 8 bases in the middle. The CDR3 runs to 11 residues.

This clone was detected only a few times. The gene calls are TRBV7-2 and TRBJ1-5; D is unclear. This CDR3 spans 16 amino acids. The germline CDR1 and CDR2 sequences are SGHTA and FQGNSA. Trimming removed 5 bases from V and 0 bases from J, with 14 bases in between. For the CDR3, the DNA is TGTGCCAGCAGCCCCCGTCGAGGCGATAGCAATCAGCCCCAGCATTTT. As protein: CASSPRRGDSNQPQHF.

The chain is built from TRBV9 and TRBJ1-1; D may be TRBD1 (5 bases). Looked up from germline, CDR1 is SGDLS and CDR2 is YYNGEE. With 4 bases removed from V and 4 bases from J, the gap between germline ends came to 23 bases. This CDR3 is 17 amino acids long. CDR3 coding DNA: TGTGCCAGCAGCAAATGGACGGGGCCCCTCATTGGCACTGAAGCTTTCTTT. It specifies CASSKWTGPLIGTEAFF. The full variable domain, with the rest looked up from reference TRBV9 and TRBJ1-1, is DSGVTQTPKHLITATGQRVTLRCSPRSGDLSVYWYQQSLDQGLQFLIQYYNGEERAKGNILERFSAQQFPDLHSELNLSSLELGDSALYFCASSKWTGPLIGTEAFFGQGTRLTVV.

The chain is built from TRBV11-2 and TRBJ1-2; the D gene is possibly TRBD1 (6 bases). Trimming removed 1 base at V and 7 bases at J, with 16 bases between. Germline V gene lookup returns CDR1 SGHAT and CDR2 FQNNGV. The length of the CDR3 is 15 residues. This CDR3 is CASSLVGQSVRGYTF. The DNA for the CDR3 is TGTGCCAGCAGCTTAGTAGGACAGTCCGTTCGTGGCTACACCTTC.

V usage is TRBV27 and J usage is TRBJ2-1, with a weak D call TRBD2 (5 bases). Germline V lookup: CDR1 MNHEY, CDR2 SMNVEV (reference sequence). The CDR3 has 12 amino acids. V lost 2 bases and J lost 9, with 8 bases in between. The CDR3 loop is CASSLRSGEQFF. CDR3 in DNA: TGTGCCAGCAGTTTAAGGAGCGGTGAGCAGTTCTTC.

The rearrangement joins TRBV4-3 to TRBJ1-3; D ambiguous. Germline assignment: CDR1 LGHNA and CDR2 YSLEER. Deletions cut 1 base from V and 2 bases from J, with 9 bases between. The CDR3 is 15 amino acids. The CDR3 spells CASSQAVRAGNTIYF. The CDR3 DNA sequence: TGCGCCAGCAGCCAAGCGGTGCGGGCTGGAAACACCATATATTTT.

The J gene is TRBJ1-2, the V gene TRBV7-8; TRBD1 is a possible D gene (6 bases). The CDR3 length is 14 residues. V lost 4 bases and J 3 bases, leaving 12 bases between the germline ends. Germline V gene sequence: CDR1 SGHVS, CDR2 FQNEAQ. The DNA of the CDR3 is TGTGCCAGCAGCTCAGGGACACACGACTATGGCTACACCTTC. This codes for CASSSGTHDYGYTF.

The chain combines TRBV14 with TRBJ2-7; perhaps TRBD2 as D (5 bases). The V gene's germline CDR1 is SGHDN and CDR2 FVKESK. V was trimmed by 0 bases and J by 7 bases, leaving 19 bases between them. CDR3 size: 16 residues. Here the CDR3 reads CASSQEHYRIGSEQYF. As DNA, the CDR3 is TGTGCCAGCAGCCAAGAGCACTATAGGATTGGGAGTGAGCAGTACTTC.

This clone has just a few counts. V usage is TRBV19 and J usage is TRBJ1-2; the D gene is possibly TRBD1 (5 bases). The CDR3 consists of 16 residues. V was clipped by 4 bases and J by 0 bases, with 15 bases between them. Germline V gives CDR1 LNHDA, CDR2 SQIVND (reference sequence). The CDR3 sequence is CASSRWGERPNYGYTF. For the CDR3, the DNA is TGTGCCAGTAGTAGGTGGGGGGAACGCCCTAACTATGGCTACACCTTC.

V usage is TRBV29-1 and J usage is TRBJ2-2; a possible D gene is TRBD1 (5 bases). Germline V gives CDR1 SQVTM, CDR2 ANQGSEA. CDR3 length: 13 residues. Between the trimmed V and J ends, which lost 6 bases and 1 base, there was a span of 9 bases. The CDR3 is CSVTQGNTGELFF. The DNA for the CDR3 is TGCAGCGTCACTCAGGGGAACACCGGGGAGCTGTTTTTT.

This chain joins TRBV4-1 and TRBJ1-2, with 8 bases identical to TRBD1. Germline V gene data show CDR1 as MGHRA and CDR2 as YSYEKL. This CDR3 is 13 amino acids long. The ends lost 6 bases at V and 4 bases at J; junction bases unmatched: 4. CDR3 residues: CASSDRGFYGYTF. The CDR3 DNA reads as TGCGCCAGCAGTGACAGGGGATTCTATGGCTACACCTTC.

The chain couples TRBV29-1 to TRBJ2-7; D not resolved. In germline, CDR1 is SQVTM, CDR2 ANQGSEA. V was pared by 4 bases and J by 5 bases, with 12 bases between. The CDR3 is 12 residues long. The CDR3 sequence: CSVGARIHEQYF. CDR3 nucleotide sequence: TGCAGCGTTGGGGCTAGAATCCACGAGCAGTACTTC.

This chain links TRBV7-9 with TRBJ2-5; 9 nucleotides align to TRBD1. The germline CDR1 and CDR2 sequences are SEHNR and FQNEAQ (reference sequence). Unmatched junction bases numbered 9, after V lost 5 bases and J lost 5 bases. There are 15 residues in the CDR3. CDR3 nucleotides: TGTGCCAGCAGCCCACCAGACAGGGGGGGGGAGACCCAGTACTTC. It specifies CASSPPDRGGETQYF. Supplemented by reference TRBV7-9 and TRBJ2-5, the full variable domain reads DTGVSQNPRHKITKRGQNVTFRCDPISEHNRLYWYRQTLGQGPEFLTYFQNEAQLEKSRLLSDRFSAERPKGSFSTLEIQRTEQGDSAMYLCASSPPDRGGETQYFGPGTRLLVL.

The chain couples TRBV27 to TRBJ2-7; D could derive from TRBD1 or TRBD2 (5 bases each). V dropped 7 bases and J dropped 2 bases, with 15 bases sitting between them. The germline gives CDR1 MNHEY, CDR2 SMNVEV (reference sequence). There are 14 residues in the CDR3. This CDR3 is CASTRTGTAYEQYF. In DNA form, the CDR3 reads TGTGCCAGCACCCGTACCGGGACGGCCTACGAGCAGTACTTC.

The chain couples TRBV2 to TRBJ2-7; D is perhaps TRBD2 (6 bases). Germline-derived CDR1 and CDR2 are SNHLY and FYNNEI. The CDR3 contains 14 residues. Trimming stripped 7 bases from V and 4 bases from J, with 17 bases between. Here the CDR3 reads CASTLRGVRYEQYF. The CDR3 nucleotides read TGTGCCAGCACCCTGCGGGGAGTCCGTTACGAGCAGTACTTC.